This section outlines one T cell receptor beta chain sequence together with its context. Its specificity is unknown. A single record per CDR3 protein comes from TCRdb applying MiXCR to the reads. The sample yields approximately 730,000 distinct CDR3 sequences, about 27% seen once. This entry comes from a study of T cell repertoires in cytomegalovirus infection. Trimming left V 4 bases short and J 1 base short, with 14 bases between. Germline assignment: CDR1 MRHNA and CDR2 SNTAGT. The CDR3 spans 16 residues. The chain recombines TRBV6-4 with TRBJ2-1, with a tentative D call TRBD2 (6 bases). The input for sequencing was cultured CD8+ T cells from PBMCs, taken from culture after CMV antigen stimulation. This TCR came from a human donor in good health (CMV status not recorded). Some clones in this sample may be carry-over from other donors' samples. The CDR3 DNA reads TGTGCCAGCAGTGTTACGGGGAGGCCTTCCTACAATGAGCAGTTCTTC. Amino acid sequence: CASSVTGRPSYNEQFF.